What follows is one TCR beta chain and its context. This sample is drawn from a study of shared clonotypes between healthy human individuals. Germline values: CDR1 SQVTM, CDR2 ANQGSEA. V shed 6 bases and J shed 5 bases, with 13 bases lying between them. The CDR3 sequence is 12 residues long. Every subset had its genomic DNA shared out evenly among several immunoSEQ plates. Method: immunoSEQ multiplex PCR; TCRdb's copy keeps in-frame clones and lacks some. The table shows hundreds of thousands of clones, with around 96% occurring only once. CD45RO negativity and positive selection for CCR7 defined naive CD8 cells, a population that excluded terminally differentiated effector memory CD45RA+ cells.

This clonotype originated in a woman in her twenties or thirties in good health. The chain joins TRBV29-1 to TRBJ1-1, with D uncertain. Sequencing used naive CD8+ T cells sorted from blood. The CDR3 reads CSVEGFETEAFF. The CDR3 coding sequence is TGCAGCGTAGAGGGATTTGAGACTGAAGCTTTCTTT.